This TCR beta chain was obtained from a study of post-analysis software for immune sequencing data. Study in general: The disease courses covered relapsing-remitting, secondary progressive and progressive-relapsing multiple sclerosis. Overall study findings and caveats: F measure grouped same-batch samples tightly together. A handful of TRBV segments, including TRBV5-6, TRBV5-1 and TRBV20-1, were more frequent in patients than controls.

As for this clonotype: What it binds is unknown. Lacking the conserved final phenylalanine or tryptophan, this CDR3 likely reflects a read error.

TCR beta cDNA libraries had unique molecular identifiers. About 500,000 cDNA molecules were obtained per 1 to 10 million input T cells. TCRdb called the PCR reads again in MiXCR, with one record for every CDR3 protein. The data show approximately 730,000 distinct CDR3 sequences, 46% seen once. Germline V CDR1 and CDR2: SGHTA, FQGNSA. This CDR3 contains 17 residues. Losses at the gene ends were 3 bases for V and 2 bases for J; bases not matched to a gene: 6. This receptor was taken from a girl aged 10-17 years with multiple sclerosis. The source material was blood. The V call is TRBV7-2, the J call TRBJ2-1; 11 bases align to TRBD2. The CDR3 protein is CASSLGLAEYTYNEQFV. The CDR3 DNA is TGTGCCAGCAGCTTGGGACTAGCGGAGTATACCTACAATGAGCAGTTCGTC.